These 25 T cell receptor beta chains originate from one sample sequenced in a study of cytotoxic CD8 clonotypes in ibrutinib-treated CLL. Sequencing used immunoSEQ multiplex PCR; TCRdb keeps in-frame clones, though not all of them. The repertoire includes 23,000 or so clones, roughly three quarters of them detected once, and under 35% sits in the top ten. This specimen consisted of PBMCs, obtained after 24 months of ibrutinib treatment. These receptors were obtained from a human donor with chronic lymphocytic leukemia.

With regard to this clone: Other nucleotide sequences in the sample specify the same CDR3. The chain employs TRBV6-6 and TRBJ2-1; 7 bases line up with TRBD2. With V trimmed by 0 bases and J by 9 bases, 2 bases remained unmatched. The germline gives CDR1 MNHNY, CDR2 SVGAGI (reference sequence). The CDR3 is 13 amino acids. CDR3 in DNA: TGTGCCAGCAGTTACTCGGGCGGGGGTGAGCAGTTCTTC. It yields the protein CASSYSGGGEQFF.

The chain carries TRBV2 and TRBJ2-5; a possible D gene is TRBD1 (6 bases). The V and J ends lost 11 bases and 5 bases respectively, with 18 bases between them. This CDR3 spans 13 amino acids. The germline V gene has CDR1 SNHLY and CDR2 FYNNEI. The chain's CDR3 is CAGGGQGRETQYF. The CDR3 DNA is TGTGCCGGGGGCGGACAAGGAAGGGAGACCCAGTACTTC.

The chain couples TRBV2 to TRBJ1-6, with 7 bases that match TRBD1. Germline-derived CDR1 and CDR2 are SNHLY and FYNNEI. The CDR3 contains 13 residues. V was clipped by 7 bases and J by 10 bases; unmatched bases: 7. CDR3 coding DNA: TGTGCCAGCACTTTCCGGGACAGCTCACCCCTCCACTTT. Encoded protein: CASTFRDSSPLHF.

This clone appeared a single time. This could be a read error, since a much larger clone is one nucleotide away. The same CDR3 arises from other DNA sequences in this sample as well. The genes are TRBV11-2 and TRBJ2-5; D unclear. The V end lost 3 bases, the J end lost 4 bases, and 3 bases lay between the germline ends. Germline-derived CDR1 and CDR2 are SGHAT and FQNNGV. This CDR3 has 11 amino acids. Here the CDR3 DNA reads TGTGCCAGCAGCTTTGGAGAGACCCAGTACTTC. Translated, it gives CASSFGETQYF.

This clone has a handful of counts. The chain links TRBV5-4 to TRBJ2-7; no firm D call. With 4 bases removed from V and 0 bases from J, the gap between germline ends came to 11 bases. This CDR3 has 14 amino acids. The germline V gene encodes CDR1 SGHNT and CDR2 YYREEE (reference sequence). DNA for the CDR3: TGTGCCAGCAGCCTACCAGGCGTCTCCTACGAGCAGTACTTC. This codes for CASSLPGVSYEQYF.

The V call is TRBV25-1, the J call TRBJ2-3, with 16 bases fitting TRBD2. With 3 bases clipped from V and 6 bases from J, the junction kept 9 bases outside the gene matches. Germline assignment: CDR1 MGHDK and CDR2 SYGVNS. This CDR3 spans 18 amino acids. The CDR3 nucleotides read TGTGCCAGCAGTGATCCTACCGGGACTAGCGGGGGGGCGGATACGCAGTATTTT. This gives the protein CASSDPTGTSGGADTQYF.

V is TRBV5-6 and J is TRBJ2-7, with D hard to call. Germline V gene data show CDR1 as SGHDT and CDR2 as YYEEEE. V dropped 5 bases and J dropped 5 bases, with 17 bases sitting between them. The CDR3 contains 14 residues. The CDR3 reads CASSSVQTRHEQYF. CDR3 nucleotides: TGTGCCAGCAGTTCCGTACAAACAAGGCACGAGCAGTACTTC.

The chain joins TRBV7-7 to TRBJ2-7; D might be TRBD1 (6 bases). Germline CDR1 is SSHAT and CDR2 is FNYEAQ (reference sequence). Trimming removed 6 bases from V and 2 bases from J, with 26 bases in between. This CDR3 spans 18 amino acids. This CDR3 reads CASSFPRSNPPGAYEQYF. CDR3 in DNA: TGTGCCAGCAGTTTCCCGAGGAGCAACCCGCCAGGGGCCTACGAGCAGTACTTC.

The rearrangement links TRBV12-5 to TRBJ2-2; D unresolved. The germline V gene has CDR1 LGHNT and CDR2 FRNRAP. The CDR3 is made up of 15 amino acids. Trimming removed 0 bases from V and 2 bases from J, with 7 bases in between. The CDR3 is CASGLVGGNTGELFF. CDR3 DNA: TGTGCTAGTGGTTTGGTAGGCGGTAACACCGGGGAGCTGTTTTTT.

This chain connects TRBV5-3 to TRBJ1-3; D unclear. TRBV5-3 is an ORF, and what it does is uncertain. V was pared by 8 bases and J by 4 bases, with 19 bases between. This CDR3 is built from 15 residues. The CDR3 DNA is TGTGCCAGCAGCCAAGAAGGAAAACTGGGAAACACCATATATTTT. Translating it yields CASSQEGKLGNTIYF.

The chain recombines TRBV10-3 with TRBJ1-1, with D perhaps matching TRBD1 (6 bases). Trimming shortened V by 7 bases and J by 3 bases, and 15 bases separated the two germline ends. This CDR3 region has 14 residues. The germline CDR1 and CDR2 sequences are ENHRY and SYGVKD. Here the CDR3 reads CAITGGTGHTEAFF. DNA for the CDR3: TGTGCCATCACCGGAGGTACAGGGCACACTGAAGCTTTCTTT.

This clone was seen a handful of times. The junction differs from germline at one of its ends, possibly a read error. J is TRBJ2-7 and V is TRBV9, with D tentatively TRBD2 (7 bases). The CDR3 has 14 amino acids. Germline V gives CDR1 SGDLS, CDR2 YYNGEE. The CDR3 coding sequence is TGTGCCAGCGGAGGGCGCGGGGGCTCCCACGAGCAGTACTTC. Encoded protein: CASGGRGGSHEQYF. Variable domain in full (rest from reference TRBV9 and TRBJ2-7): DSGVTQTPKHLITATGQRVTLRCSPRSGDLSVYWYQQSLDQGLQFLIQYYNGEERAKGNILERFSAQQFPDLHSELNLSSLELGDSALYFCASGGRGGSHEQYFGPGTRLTVT.

The rearrangement uses TRBV27 and TRBJ2-5; 10 bases fit TRBD2. Unmatched junction bases numbered 4, after V lost 2 bases and J lost 7 bases. Germline V gene data show CDR1 as MNHEY and CDR2 as SMNVEV (reference sequence). The CDR3 covers 14 residues. CDR3 protein: CASSLALAGATQYF. DNA of the CDR3: TGTGCCAGCAGTTTAGCTCTAGCGGGGGCGACCCAGTACTTC.

This clone is medium-sized (0.01 to 0.1%) in the sample. The chain recombines TRBV7-8 with TRBJ1-5; D might be TRBD1 (5 bases). This CDR3 is 15 amino acids long. Between the trimmed V and J ends, which lost 1 base and 3 bases, there was a span of 10 bases. CDR1 is SGHVS, CDR2 FQNEAQ, per germline. The CDR3 DNA sequence: TGTGCCAGCAGCTTAGGATCGACAGCCAATCAGCCCCAGCATTTT. Translation: CASSLGSTANQPQHF. Supplemented by reference TRBV7-8 and TRBJ1-5, the full variable domain reads GAGVSQSPRYKVAKRGQDVALRCDPISGHVSLFWYQQALGQGPEFLTYFQNEAQLDKSGLPSDRFFAERPEGSVSTLKIQRTQQEDSAVYLCASSLGSTANQPQHFGDGTRLSIL.

This chain uses TRBV4-1 with TRBJ2-2, with a possible D match to TRBD1 (6 bases). CDR1 and CDR2 (germline): MGHRA, YSYEKL. The CDR3 is made up of 12 amino acids. The V and J ends lost 6 bases and 8 bases respectively, with 10 bases between them. The CDR3 DNA follows: TGCGCCAGCAGTCGAGGACAGGGGGAGCTGTTTTTT. It yields the protein CASSRGQGELFF.

The V and J genes are TRBV11-3 and TRBJ2-1; D perhaps matches TRBD2 (6 bases). Germline V gene data show CDR1 as SGHNT and CDR2 as YENEEA. This CDR3 spans 14 amino acids. V dropped 5 bases and J dropped 3 bases, with 11 bases sitting between them. CDR3 nucleotides: TGTGCCAGCAGCACGGGGGTGAGCTACAATGAGCAGTTCTTC. It encodes CASSTGVSYNEQFF. Complete variable domain (other parts from reference TRBV11-3 and TRBJ2-1): EAGVVQSPRYKIIEKKQPVAFWCNPISGHNTLYWYLQNLGQGPELLIRYENEEAVDDSQLPKDRFSAERLKGVDSTLKIQPAELGDSAVYLCASSTGVSYNEQFFGPGTRLTVL.

V usage is TRBV7-6 and J usage is TRBJ2-7; D is uncertain. CDR1 SGHVS and CDR2 FNYEAQ come from the germline V gene. The CDR3 loop spans 13 amino acids. Trimming took 0 bases from V and 6 from J, leaving 9 bases between them. CDR3 in DNA: TGTGCCAGCAGCTTAGCGATGTGGGGCGAGCAGTACTTC. Translated: CASSLAMWGEQYF. The full variable domain, in which reference TRBV7-6 and TRBJ2-7 provide the parts outside the CDR3, is GAGVSQSPRYKVTKRGQDVALRCDPISGHVSLYWYRQALGQGPEFLTYFNYEAQQDKSGLPNDRFSAERPEGSISTLTIQRTEQRDSAMYRCASSLAMWGEQYFGPGTRLTVT.

V gene TRBV5-4 combines with J gene TRBJ1-3; TRBD1 agrees at 8 bases. V was clipped by 4 bases and J by 4 bases; unmatched bases: 4. Germline V CDR1 and CDR2: SGHNT, YYREEE (reference sequence). CDR3 size: 14 residues. The CDR3, as DNA: TGTGCCAGCAGCCCAGGGACAGGCGGAAACACCATATATTTT. This codes for CASSPGTGGNTIYF.

In its sample, this clone was seen many times. The chain is built from TRBV18 and TRBJ2-7; D is uncertain. The CDR3 extends over 14 amino acids. The germline V gene encodes CDR1 KGHSH and CDR2 LQKENI. The germline V and J ends were trimmed by 4 bases and 3 bases, with 13 bases remaining between them. For the CDR3, the DNA is TGTGCCAGCTCACAGGACCAGTCGGGCTACGAGCAGTACTTC. The encoded protein is CASSQDQSGYEQYF.

The V call is TRBV19, the J call TRBJ1-6, with D tentatively TRBD1 (5 bases). Trimming removed 4 bases at V and 0 bases at J, with 13 bases between. The CDR3 is 17 amino acids. Per the germline V gene, CDR1 is LNHDA and CDR2 is SQIVND (reference sequence). The CDR3 region is CASSTGFGGSYNSPLHF. CDR3 coding DNA: TGTGCCAGTAGTACAGGATTCGGGGGCTCCTATAATTCACCCCTCCACTTT.

The chain has TRBV5-1 and TRBJ2-3, with 12 nucleotides matching TRBD2. The CDR3 runs to 19 residues. Germline V gene lookup returns CDR1 SGHRS and CDR2 YFSETQ. The V segment lost 9 bases and the J segment 2 bases; nucleotides outside the gene matches: 19. CDR3 nucleotides: TGCGCCATACTTGGAACTAGCGGGGGGCCCCTATCACTCACAGATACGCAGTATTTT. Encoded protein: CAILGTSGGPLSLTDTQYF. Complete variable domain (other parts from reference TRBV5-1 and TRBJ2-3): KAGVTQTPRYLIKTRGQQVTLSCSPISGHRSVSWYQQTPGQGLQFLFEYFSETQRNKGNFPGRFSGRQFSNSRSEMNVSTLELGDSALYLCAILGTSGGPLSLTDTQYFGPGTRLTVL.

The chain carries TRBV9 and TRBJ1-1; TRBD1 aligns across 10 bases. CDR3 length equals 14 residues. Looked up from germline, CDR1 is SGDLS and CDR2 is YYNGEE. The J segment lost 4 bases and the V segment lost 4 bases, leaving 4 bases of the junction unmatched. Here the CDR3 reads CASSPRTGGTEAFF. CDR3 bases: TGTGCCAGCAGCCCGCGGACAGGGGGCACTGAAGCTTTCTTT.

Concerning this clone: This may be a read error, as it is one base from a much larger clone. The V and J genes are TRBV10-3 and TRBJ1-6; no firm D call. The CDR3 loop spans 13 amino acids. Germline CDR1 reads ENHRY; CDR2 reads SYGVKD. CDR3 DNA sequence: TGTGCCGTCAGTGGGAGCCTCCATTCACCCCTCCACTTT. Its translation: CAVSGSLHSPLHF.

The chain carries TRBV18 and TRBJ1-1; 8 bases fit TRBD1. The trim removed 5 bases at V and 1 base at J, leaving 6 bases unmatched. CDR3 size: 15 residues. Germline CDR1 is KGHSH and CDR2 is LQKENI. This chain's CDR3 is CASSSTTGENTEAFF. DNA for the CDR3: TGTGCCAGCTCATCAACGACAGGGGAGAACACTGAAGCTTTCTTT. The complete variable domain, with remaining parts taken from reference TRBV18 and TRBJ1-1, reads NAGVMQNPRHLVRRRGQEARLRCSPMKGHSHVYWYRQLPEEGLKFMVYLQKENIIDESGMPKERFSAEFPKEGPSILRIQQVVRGDSAAYFCASSSTTGENTEAFFGQGTRLTVV.

The genes are TRBV7-8 and TRBJ2-7, with 8 bases aligning to TRBD2. V dropped 4 bases and J dropped 5; count of bases not matched to a gene: 10. Germline values: CDR1 SGHVS, CDR2 FQNEAQ. The CDR3 runs to 15 residues. This CDR3 reads CASSSRPGLDNEQYF. The CDR3 bases are TGTGCCAGCAGCTCCAGACCGGGACTAGACAACGAGCAGTACTTC.